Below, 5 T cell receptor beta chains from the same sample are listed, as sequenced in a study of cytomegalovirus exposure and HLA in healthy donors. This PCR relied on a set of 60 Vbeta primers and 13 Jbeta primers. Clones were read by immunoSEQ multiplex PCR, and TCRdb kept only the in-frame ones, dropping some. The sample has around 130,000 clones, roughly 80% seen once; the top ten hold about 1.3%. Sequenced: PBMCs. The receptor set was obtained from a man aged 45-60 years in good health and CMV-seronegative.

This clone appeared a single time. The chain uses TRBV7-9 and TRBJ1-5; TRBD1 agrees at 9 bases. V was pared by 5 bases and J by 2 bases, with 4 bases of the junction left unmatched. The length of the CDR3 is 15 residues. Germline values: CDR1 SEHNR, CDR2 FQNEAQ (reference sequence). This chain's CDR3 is CASSPGQGRNQPQHF. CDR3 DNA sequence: TGTGCCAGCAGCCCAGGACAGGGGCGCAATCAGCCCCAGCATTTT.

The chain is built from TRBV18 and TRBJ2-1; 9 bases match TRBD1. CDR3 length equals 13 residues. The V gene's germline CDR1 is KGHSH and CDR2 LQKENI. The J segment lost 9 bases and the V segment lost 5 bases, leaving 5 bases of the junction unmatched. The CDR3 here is CASSTDRGGEQFF. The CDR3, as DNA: TGTGCCAGCTCAACGGACAGGGGAGGTGAGCAGTTCTTC. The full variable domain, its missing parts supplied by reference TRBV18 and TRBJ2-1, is NAGVMQNPRHLVRRRGQEARLRCSPMKGHSHVYWYRQLPEEGLKFMVYLQKENIIDESGMPKERFSAEFPKEGPSILRIQQVVRGDSAAYFCASSTDRGGEQFFGPGTRLTVL.

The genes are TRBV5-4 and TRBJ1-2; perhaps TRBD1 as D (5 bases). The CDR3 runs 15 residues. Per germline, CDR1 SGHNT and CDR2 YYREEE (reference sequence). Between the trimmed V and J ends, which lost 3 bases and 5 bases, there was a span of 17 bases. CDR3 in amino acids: CASSSGATGEYGYTF. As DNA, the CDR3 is TGTGCCAGCAGCTCCGGGGCCACGGGGGAGTATGGCTACACCTTC.

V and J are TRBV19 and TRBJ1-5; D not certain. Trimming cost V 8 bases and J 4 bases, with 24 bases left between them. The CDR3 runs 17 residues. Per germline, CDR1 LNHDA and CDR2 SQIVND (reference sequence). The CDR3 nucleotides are TGTGCCAGTTCCTCACCAGAAACATATAGCTGGAATCAGCCCCAGCATTTT. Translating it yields CASSSPETYSWNQPQHF.

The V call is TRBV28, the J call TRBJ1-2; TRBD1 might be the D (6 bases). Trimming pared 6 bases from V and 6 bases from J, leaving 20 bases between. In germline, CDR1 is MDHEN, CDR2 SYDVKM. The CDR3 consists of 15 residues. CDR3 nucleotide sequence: TGTGCCAGCAGCTCTTACACGCCGAGGACAGATGGCTACACCTTC. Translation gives CASSSYTPRTDGYTF.